This is a list of T cell receptor beta chains from one sample in a study of cytomegalovirus exposure and HLA in healthy donors. Profiling relied on immunoSEQ multiplex PCR, and the TCRdb table lists in-frame clones only, not all of them. The repertoire consists of around 80,000 clones, with about 96% occurring once and the leading ten covering approximately 1.4%. The material sequenced was PBMCs. These TCRs come from a woman aged 18-35 years in good health and CMV-seronegative. CDR3s include the opening cysteine and the closing phenylalanine or tryptophan. The D gene is left open where the match is weak. Rows give clone size only sometimes, using once, few, many, or a class for an expanded clone.

abundance	j_gene	v_gene	d_gene	CDR3aa	CDR3nt
NA	TRBJ1-5	TRBV10-2	TRBD1	CASSESTGVQNQPQHF	TGCGCCAGCAGTGAGTCAACAGGGGTTCAGAATCAGCCCCAGCATTTT
NA	TRBJ1-1	TRBV7-9	TRBD1	CASSRLRDSEAFF	TGTGCCAGCAGCCGGCTCCGGGACAGTGAAGCTTTCTTT
NA	TRBJ1-5	TRBV2	NA	CASSEGSSNQPQHF	TGTGCCAGCAGTGAAGGGAGTAGCAATCAGCCCCAGCATTTT
NA	TRBJ1-4	TRBV29-1	NA	CSVLNYADEKLFF	TGCAGCGTCCTGAACTATGCCGATGAAAAACTGTTTTTT
NA	TRBJ2-5	TRBV6-6	TRBD1	CASSNWDRGVTQYF	TGTGCCAGCAGTAACTGGGACAGGGGAGTGACCCAGTACTTC
NA	TRBJ2-7	TRBV19	TRBD1	CASSPGTGGYEQYF	TGTGCCAGTAGCCCCGGGACAGGGGGCTACGAGCAGTACTTC
once	TRBJ1-2	TRBV6-4	NA	CASSGSSGSNYGYTF	TGTGCCAGCAGTGGGAGTTCGGGTTCTAACTATGGCTACACCTTC
NA	TRBJ2-2	TRBV10-2	TRBD2	CASNAGGHNGELFF	TGCGCCAGCAATGCGGGAGGGCATAACGGGGAGCTGTTTTTT
NA	TRBJ2-2	TRBV7-6	NA	CASSPIRDSGAGELFF	TGTGCCAGCAGCCCGATCCGGGACTCCGGCGCCGGGGAGCTGTTTTTT
medium-sized	TRBJ2-1	TRBV6-4	NA	CASSDSTSNEQFF	TGTGCCAGCAGTGACTCGACTAGCAATGAGCAGTTCTTC
once	TRBJ2-6	TRBV5-1	NA	CASRVTSSSSGANVLTF	TGCGCCAGCAGAGTCACTAGCAGTAGCTCTGGGGCCAACGTCCTGACTTTC
NA	TRBJ2-1	TRBV19	TRBD2	CASSGALAGKNNEQFF	TGTGCCAGTAGTGGTGCCTTAGCGGGAAAAAACAATGAGCAGTTCTTC
NA	TRBJ1-1	TRBV5-4	NA	CASSLVPGVNTEAFF	TGTGCCAGCAGCTTGGTTCCGGGTGTGAACACTGAAGCTTTCTTT
NA	TRBJ2-7	TRBV2	NA	CASSDSGLSYEQYF	TGTGCCAGCAGTGACAGTGGACTGTCCTACGAGCAGTACTTC
NA	TRBJ1-2	TRBV7-6	TRBD1	CASSLRTGLPYGYTF	TGTGCCAGCAGCCTCCGGACAGGCCTACCCTATGGCTACACCTTC
NA	TRBJ2-1	TRBV6-5	TRBD2	CASSYSSLAGDAEQFF	TGTGCCAGCAGTTACTCTTCTCTAGCGGGAGACGCTGAGCAGTTCTTC
once	TRBJ2-1	TRBV5-4	TRBD2	CASMLAGGHEQFF	TGTGCCAGCATGCTAGCGGGAGGACATGAGCAGTTCTTC
NA	TRBJ2-7	TRBV5-8	TRBD2	CASSRTGTSQYEQYF	TGTGCCAGCAGCAGAACCGGGACTAGTCAATACGAGCAGTACTTC
once	TRBJ2-5	TRBV18	TRBD1	CASSPRFSSQGAQETQYF	TGTGCCAGCTCACCACGATTCAGCTCCCAGGGGGCCCAAGAGACCCAGTACTTC
NA	TRBJ2-4	TRBV2	TRBD1	CASSEAGTGLAKNIQYF	TGTGCCAGCAGTGAAGCGGGGACAGGGCTAGCCAAAAACATTCAGTACTTC
NA	TRBJ1-1	TRBV11-2	NA	CASSLRGNEAFF	TGTGCCAGCAGCTTGAGAGGAAATGAAGCTTTCTTT
NA	TRBJ1-3	TRBV2	NA	CASIILGTGNTIYF	TGTGCCAGCATAATCTTGGGCACTGGAAACACCATATATTTT
few	TRBJ1-1	TRBV19	NA	CASSDTGNTEAFF	TGTGCCAGTAGTGACACAGGGAACACTGAAGCTTTCTTT
NA	TRBJ2-3	TRBV9	TRBD2	CASSPRAGVVDTQYF	TGTGCCAGCAGCCCTAGGGCGGGAGTGGTAGATACGCAGTATTTT
once	TRBJ1-1	TRBV7-8	NA	CASSSRQQNTEAFF	TGTGCCAGCAGCTCTAGACAGCAGAACACTGAAGCTTTCTTT
NA	TRBJ2-1	TRBV28	NA	CASSPPPLGGEQFF	TGTGCCAGCAGTCCACCCCCGTTGGGAGGTGAGCAGTTCTTC
NA	TRBJ2-3	TRBV18	NA	CASSPLGDILTDTQYF	TGTGCCAGCTCACCACTAGGGGACATACTCACAGATACGCAGTATTTT
NA	TRBJ2-7	TRBV13	TRBD2	CASSLDSGGTYEQYF	TGTGCCAGCAGCTTAGACTCGGGAGGGACCTACGAGCAGTACTTC
NA	TRBJ2-3	TRBV5-1	TRBD1	CASSRDRVRDTQYF	TGCGCCAGCAGCCGGGACAGGGTAAGAGATACGCAGTATTTT
NA	TRBJ2-7	TRBV7-9	TRBD2	CASSIETSGSTLGSYEQYF	TGTGCCAGCAGTATTGAGACTAGCGGGAGTACCCTTGGCTCCTACGAGCAGTACTTC
NA	TRBJ2-3	TRBV7-2	NA	CASSLSAASTDTQYF	TGTGCCAGCAGCTTAAGCGCGGCTAGCACAGATACGCAGTATTTT
NA	TRBJ2-7	TRBV10-2	TRBD2	CASSRMTSGEQYF	TGCGCCAGCAGCCGGATGACTAGCGGCGAGCAGTACTTC
NA	TRBJ1-5	TRBV11-2	NA	CASSSGFQPQHF	TGTGCCAGCAGCTCAGGGTTTCAGCCCCAGCATTTT
NA	TRBJ1-4	TRBV6-1	NA	CASSRATNEKLFF	TGTGCCAGCAGCAGGGCAACTAATGAAAAACTGTTTTTT
NA	TRBJ2-1	TRBV5-1	NA	CASSPGTQYNEQFF	TGCGCCAGCAGCCCAGGGACTCAGTACAATGAGCAGTTCTTC
NA	TRBJ2-7	TRBV28	NA	CASSEGGSSYEQYF	TGTGCCAGCAGTGAAGGGGGTAGCTCCTACGAGCAGTACTTC
NA	TRBJ1-1	TRBV10-3	TRBD1	CAISLGGEDTEAFF	TGTGCCATCAGTCTAGGGGGCGAGGACACTGAAGCTTTCTTT
NA	TRBJ2-7	TRBV5-4	NA	CASSFFLLGGGISYEQYF	TGTGCCAGCAGCTTCTTTCTTCTGGGAGGGGGAATCTCCTACGAGCAGTACTTC
NA	TRBJ2-1	TRBV27	TRBD2	CASSFGTSPYNEQFF	TGTGCCAGCAGTTTCGGGACTAGCCCCTACAATGAGCAGTTCTTC
NA	TRBJ2-1	TRBV5-1	NA	CASSLQGGYNEQFF	TGCGCCAGCAGCTTACAGGGGGGGTACAATGAGCAGTTCTTC
NA	TRBJ1-6	TRBV5-1	NA	CASSLEFSSPLHF	TGCGCCAGCAGCTTGGAATTCAGTTCACCCCTCCACTTT
NA	TRBJ2-7	TRBV7-6	NA	CASSLGFGTYEQYF	TGTGCCAGCAGCTTAGGTTTCGGGACCTACGAGCAGTACTTC
NA	TRBJ2-2	TRBV7-9	TRBD1	CASSPPQGQGSNTGELFF	TGTGCCAGCAGCCCACCCCAGGGACAGGGTTCGAACACCGGGGAGCTGTTTTTT
NA	TRBJ1-5	TRBV27	TRBD1	CASSLSDRAREPQHF	TGTGCCAGCAGTTTATCGGACAGGGCCAGAGAGCCCCAGCATTTT
few	TRBJ2-7	TRBV10-1	NA	CASSTRSTYEQYF	TGCGCCAGCAGTACGCGTTCGACCTACGAGCAGTACTTC
NA	TRBJ1-2	TRBV10-3	NA	CATGILQDNYGYTF	TGTGCCACCGGAATCCTACAGGATAACTATGGCTACACCTTC
NA	TRBJ2-1	TRBV9	TRBD2	CASSVVSTSGRSGYNEQFF	TGTGCCAGCAGCGTAGTATCGACTAGCGGGAGGTCGGGATACAATGAGCAGTTCTTC
once	TRBJ2-4	TRBV18	NA	CASSPPSLPVQNIQYF	TGTGCCAGCTCACCACCCTCGCTACCTGTCCAAAACATTCAGTACTTC
once	TRBJ2-7	TRBV14	NA	CASSQGQSQYF	TGTGCCAGCAGCCAAGGACAGTCACAGTACTTC
NA	TRBJ2-2	TRBV5-1	TRBD1	CASRTGQGTGGELFF	TGCGCCAGCAGGACAGGACAGGGGACAGGCGGGGAGCTGTTTTTT
NA	TRBJ1-1	TRBV13	NA	CASSLGWGEKDTEAFF	TGTGCCAGCAGCTTAGGATGGGGGGAAAAGGACACTGAAGCTTTCTTT
NA	TRBJ2-7	TRBV18	TRBD1	CASSRNPQGDEQYF	TGTGCCAGCTCCCGCAACCCACAGGGGGACGAGCAGTACTTC